This is a list of T cell receptor beta chains from one sample in a study of shared clonotypes between healthy human individuals. Using immunoSEQ multiplex PCR, the repertoire was profiled, and TCRdb retains in-frame clones only, with some absent. The sample has over a million clones; 96% are singletons. Sequenced input: naive CD4+ T cells sorted from blood. The receptors originated from a man aged 25 to 40 in good health. Both conserved end residues are part of each CDR3. The D gene is left open where the match is weak. Clone size, where shown, is once, few, many, or a class for clones that have expanded.

>TRBJ2-3|TRBD1|TRBV29-1|NA
TGCAGCGGGATCGACAGGGTCGGCACAGATACGCAGTATTTT
CSGIDRVGTDTQYF
>TRBJ2-7|NA|TRBV28|NA
TGTGCCAGCAGTTTACCGGGAGACGTCCACGAGCAGTACTTC
CASSLPGDVHEQYF
>TRBJ2-7|TRBD1|TRBV28|NA
TGTGCCAGCAGTTTAATGAGGGGGCTTAGCTCCTACGAGCAGTACTTC
CASSLMRGLSSYEQYF
>TRBJ2-5|NA|TRBV10-1|NA
TGCGCCAGCAGTGAGTCGCTAGCACAAGAGACCCAGTACTTC
CASSESLAQETQYF
>TRBJ2-1|TRBD2|TRBV7-9|NA
TGTGCCAGCAGCTCGACCCGCCTAGCGGGAGAAGACAATGAGCAGTTCTTC
CASSSTRLAGEDNEQFF
>TRBJ2-3|TRBD1|TRBV5-4|NA
TGTGCCAGCAGCCCGAAGTTGACAGGGGTTGCAGATACGCAGTATTTT
CASSPKLTGVADTQYF
>TRBJ1-2|NA|TRBV6-5|NA
TGTGCCAGTTTTGGGGGGGCCGGGGGCTACACCTTC
CASFGGAGGYTF
>TRBJ2-1|TRBD2|TRBV9|NA
TGTGCCAGCAGCGAACGCGGGAGGGAGGACTACAATGAGCAGTTCTTC
CASSERGREDYNEQFF
>TRBJ1-1|NA|TRBV6-6|NA
TGTGCCAGCAGTAACCAACAGGGAACCACTGAAGCTTTCTTT
CASSNQQGTTEAFF
>TRBJ2-7|NA|TRBV7-9|NA
TGTGCCAGCAGCTTATATTTTGACAGGACCTACGAGCAGTACTTC
CASSLYFDRTYEQYF
>TRBJ2-3|TRBD2|TRBV27|NA
TGTGCCAGCAGTGTACTAGCGGGAGGAGCAGATACGCAGTATTTT
CASSVLAGGADTQYF
>TRBJ2-7|NA|TRBV11-3|NA
TGTGCCAGCAGCTTCAGCTCCTACGAGCAGTACTTC
CASSFSSYEQYF
>TRBJ2-7|NA|TRBV7-9|once
TGTGCCAGCAGCCGACAGGAAAACTACGAGCAGTACTTC
CASSRQENYEQYF
>TRBJ2-3|NA|TRBV10-1|NA
TGCGCCAGCAGCGAAGGTCAAAGAAACACAGATACGCAGTATTTT
CASSEGQRNTDTQYF
>TRBJ1-3|NA|TRBV11-2|NA
TGTGCCAGCAGCTTATCACCCCCTTCCTCTGGAAACACCATATATTTT
CASSLSPPSSGNTIYF